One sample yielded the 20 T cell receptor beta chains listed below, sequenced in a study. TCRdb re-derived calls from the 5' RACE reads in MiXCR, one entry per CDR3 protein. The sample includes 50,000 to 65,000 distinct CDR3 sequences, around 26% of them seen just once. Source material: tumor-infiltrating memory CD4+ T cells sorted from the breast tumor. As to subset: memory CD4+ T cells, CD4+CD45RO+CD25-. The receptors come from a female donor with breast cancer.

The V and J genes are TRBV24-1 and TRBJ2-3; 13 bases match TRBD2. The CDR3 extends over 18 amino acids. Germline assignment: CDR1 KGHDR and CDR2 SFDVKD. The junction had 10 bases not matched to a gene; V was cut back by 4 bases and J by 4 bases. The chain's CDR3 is CATSDPRWTSGSSDTQYF. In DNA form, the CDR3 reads TGTGCCACCAGTGACCCACGCTGGACTAGCGGGAGTTCAGATACGCAGTATTTT.

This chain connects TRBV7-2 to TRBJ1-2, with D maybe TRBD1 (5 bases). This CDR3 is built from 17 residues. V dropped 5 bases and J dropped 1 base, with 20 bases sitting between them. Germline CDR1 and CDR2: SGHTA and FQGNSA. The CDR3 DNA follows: TGTGCCAGCAGCACGGGTGGCAGGGCTTTAAATAACTATGGCTACACCTTC. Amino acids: CASSTGGRALNNYGYTF.

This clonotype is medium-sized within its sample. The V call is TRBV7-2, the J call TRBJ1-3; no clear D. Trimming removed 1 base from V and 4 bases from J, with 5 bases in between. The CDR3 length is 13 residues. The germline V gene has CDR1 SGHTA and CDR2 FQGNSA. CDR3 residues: CASSLEAGNTIYF. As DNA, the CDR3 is TGTGCCAGCAGCTTAGAGGCCGGAAACACCATATATTTT. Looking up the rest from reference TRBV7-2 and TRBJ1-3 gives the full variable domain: GAGVSQSPSNKVTEKGKDVELRCDPISGHTALYWYRQSLGQGLEFLIYFQGNSAPDKSGLPSDRFSAERTGGSVSTLTIQRTQQEDSAVYLCASSLEAGNTIYFGEGSWLTVV.

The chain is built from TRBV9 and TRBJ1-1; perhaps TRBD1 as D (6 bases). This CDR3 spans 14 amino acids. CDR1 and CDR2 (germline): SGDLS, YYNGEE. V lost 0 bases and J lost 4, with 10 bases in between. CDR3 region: CASSVAPDSTEAFF. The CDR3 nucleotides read TGTGCCAGCAGCGTAGCTCCGGACAGCACTGAAGCTTTCTTT.

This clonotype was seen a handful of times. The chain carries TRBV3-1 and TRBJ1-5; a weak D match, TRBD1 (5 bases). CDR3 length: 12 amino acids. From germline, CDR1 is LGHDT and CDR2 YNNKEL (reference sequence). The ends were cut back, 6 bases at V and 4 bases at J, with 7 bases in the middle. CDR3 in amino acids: CASSQGNQPQHF. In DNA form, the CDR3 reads TGTGCCAGCAGTCAGGGTAATCAGCCCCAGCATTTT.

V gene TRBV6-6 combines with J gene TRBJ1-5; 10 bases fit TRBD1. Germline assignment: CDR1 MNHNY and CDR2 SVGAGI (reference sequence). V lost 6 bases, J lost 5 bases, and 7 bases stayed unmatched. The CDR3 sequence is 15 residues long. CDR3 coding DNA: TGTGCCAGCAGCGAGGGACAGGGGTCGTATCAGCCCCAGCATTTT. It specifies CASSEGQGSYQPQHF.

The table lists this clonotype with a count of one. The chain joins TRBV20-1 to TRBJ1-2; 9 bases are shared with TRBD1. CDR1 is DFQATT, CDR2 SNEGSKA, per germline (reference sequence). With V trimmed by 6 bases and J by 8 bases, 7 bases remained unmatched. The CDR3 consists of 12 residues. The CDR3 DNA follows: TGCAGTGCCCCACAGGGGGCGGAAGGCTACACCTTC. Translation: CSAPQGAEGYTF.

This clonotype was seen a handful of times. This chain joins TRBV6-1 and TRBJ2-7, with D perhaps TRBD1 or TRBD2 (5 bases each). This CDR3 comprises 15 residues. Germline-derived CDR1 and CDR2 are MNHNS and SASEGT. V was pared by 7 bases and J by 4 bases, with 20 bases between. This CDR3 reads CASKFTWDPPYEQYF. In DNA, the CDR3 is TGTGCCAGCAAGTTCACCTGGGACCCCCCTTACGAGCAGTACTTC.

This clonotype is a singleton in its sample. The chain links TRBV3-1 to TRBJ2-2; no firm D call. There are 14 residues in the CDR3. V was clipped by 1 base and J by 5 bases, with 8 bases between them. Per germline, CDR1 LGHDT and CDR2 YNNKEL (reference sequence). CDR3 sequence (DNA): TGTGCCAGCAGCCAAGTTACTGGGACCGGGGAGCTGTTTTTT. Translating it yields CASSQVTGTGELFF.

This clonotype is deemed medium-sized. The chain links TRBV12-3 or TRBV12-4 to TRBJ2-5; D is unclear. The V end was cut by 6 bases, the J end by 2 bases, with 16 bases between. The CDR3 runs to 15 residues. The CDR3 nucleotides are TGTGCCAGCAGCTTCCTATCCGACGGACAAGAGACCCAGTACTTC. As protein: CASSFLSDGQETQYF.

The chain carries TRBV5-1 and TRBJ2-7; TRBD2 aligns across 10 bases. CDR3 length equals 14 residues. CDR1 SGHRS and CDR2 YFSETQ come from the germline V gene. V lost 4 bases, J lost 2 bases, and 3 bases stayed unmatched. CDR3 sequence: CASSVGLAPYEQYF. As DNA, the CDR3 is TGCGCCAGCAGCGTGGGACTAGCGCCCTACGAGCAGTACTTC.

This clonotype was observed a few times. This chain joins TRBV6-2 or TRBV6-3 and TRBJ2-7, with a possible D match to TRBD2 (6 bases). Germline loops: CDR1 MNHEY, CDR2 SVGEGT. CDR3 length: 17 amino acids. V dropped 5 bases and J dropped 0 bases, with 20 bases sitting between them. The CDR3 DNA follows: TGTGCCAGCAGTAACACCATCCGTTTCGGGGGCTCCTACGAGCAGTACTTC. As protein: CASSNTIRFGGSYEQYF.

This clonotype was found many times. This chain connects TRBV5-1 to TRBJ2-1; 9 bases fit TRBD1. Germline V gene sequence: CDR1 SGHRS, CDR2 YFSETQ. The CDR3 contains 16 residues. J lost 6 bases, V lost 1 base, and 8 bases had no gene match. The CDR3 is CASSLLEDRGINEQFF. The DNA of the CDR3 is TGCGCCAGCAGCTTGTTGGAGGACAGGGGTATCAATGAGCAGTTCTTC.

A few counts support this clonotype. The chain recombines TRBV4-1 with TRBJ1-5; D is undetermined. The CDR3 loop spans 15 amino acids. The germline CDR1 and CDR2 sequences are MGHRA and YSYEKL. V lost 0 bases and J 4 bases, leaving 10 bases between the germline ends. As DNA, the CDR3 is TGCGCCAGCAGCCAAGAAGCAGGCTTAAATCAGCCCCAGCATTTT. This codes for CASSQEAGLNQPQHF.

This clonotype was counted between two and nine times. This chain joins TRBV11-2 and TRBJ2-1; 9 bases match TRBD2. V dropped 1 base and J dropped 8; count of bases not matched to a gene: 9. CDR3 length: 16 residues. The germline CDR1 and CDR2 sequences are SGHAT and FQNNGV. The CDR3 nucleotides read TGTGCCAGCAGCTTAGGGGGGCGGGAGGGCCTGTATGAGCAGTTCTTC. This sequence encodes CASSLGGREGLYEQFF.

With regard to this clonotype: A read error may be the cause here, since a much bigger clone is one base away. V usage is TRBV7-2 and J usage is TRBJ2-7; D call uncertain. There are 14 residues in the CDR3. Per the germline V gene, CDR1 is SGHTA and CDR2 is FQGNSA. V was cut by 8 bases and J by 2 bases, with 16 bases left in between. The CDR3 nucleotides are TGTGCCAGCGCCGAACAGCCGAGCCCCTACGAGCAGTACTTC. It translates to CASAEQPSPYEQYF.

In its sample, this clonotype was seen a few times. The CDR3 nucleotides read TGCAGCGTTGCGGCTGGAGGGAACGGCTACACCTTC. This codes for CSVAAGGNGYTF. The chain is built from TRBV29-1 and TRBJ1-2, with unresolved D. The CDR3 contains 12 residues. Trimming removed 4 bases at V and 8 bases at J, with 14 bases between. Germline CDR1 reads SQVTM; CDR2 reads ANQGSEA.

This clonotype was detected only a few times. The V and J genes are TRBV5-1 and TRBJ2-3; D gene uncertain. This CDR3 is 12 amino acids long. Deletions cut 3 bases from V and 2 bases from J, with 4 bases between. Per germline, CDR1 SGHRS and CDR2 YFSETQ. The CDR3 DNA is TGCGCCAGCAGCTCAAACACAGATACGCAGTATTTT. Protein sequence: CASSSNTDTQYF.

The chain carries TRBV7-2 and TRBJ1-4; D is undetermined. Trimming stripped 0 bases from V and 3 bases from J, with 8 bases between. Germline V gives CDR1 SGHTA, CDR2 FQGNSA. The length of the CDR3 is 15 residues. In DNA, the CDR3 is TGTGCCAGCAGCTTAGCGGGGAATGCTAATGAAAAACTGTTTTTT. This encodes CASSLAGNANEKLFF.

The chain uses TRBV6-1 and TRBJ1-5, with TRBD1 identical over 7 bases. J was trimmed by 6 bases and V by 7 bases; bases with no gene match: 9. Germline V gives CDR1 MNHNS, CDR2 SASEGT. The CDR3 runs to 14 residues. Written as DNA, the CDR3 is TGTGCCAGCAAAACAGGGGAGGTTGGTCAGCCCCAGCATTTT. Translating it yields CASKTGEVGQPQHF.